The 26 T cell receptor beta chains below all came from one sample that was sequenced in a study of T cells in Graves' hyperthyroidism and ophthalmopathy. The CDR3 regions of TCR beta were amplified from RNA transcripts. Initially, a first-round RT-PCR of the TCR CDR3 employed the HTBI primer set. Using its own MiXCR run on the multiplex PCR reads, TCRdb lists one record per CDR3 protein. This table holds hundreds of thousands of distinct CDR3 sequences, about 16% found once. Material: blood. Receptors were obtained from a woman younger than 45 with Graves' hyperthyroidism.

The CDR3 coding sequence is TGTGCCTGGGGGGGCAGGGGGCGGGAGCAGTACTTC. Translating gives CAWGGRGREQYF. This sequence joins TRBV30 and TRBJ2-7; 8 bases map to TRBD1. The ends lost 5 bases at V and 7 bases at J; junction bases unmatched: 7. The CDR3 extends over 12 amino acids. Germline values: CDR1 GTSNPN, CDR2 SVGIG (reference sequence).

This clonotype was counted ten times or more. The rearrangement uses TRBV3-1 and TRBJ1-2; 7 bases align to TRBD1. Per the germline V gene, CDR1 is LGHDT and CDR2 is YNNKEL (reference sequence). V dropped 10 bases and J dropped 4; count of bases not matched to a gene: 9. CDR3 length: 13 amino acids. In nucleotides, the CDR3 is TGTGCCACCCGAGCCGACAGGGCCTATGGCTACACCTTC. Its translation: CATRADRAYGYTF.

J is TRBJ2-2 and V is TRBV20-1; weak D call: TRBD2 (6 bases). The CDR3 is made up of 16 amino acids. Between the trimmed V and J ends, which lost 2 bases and 0 bases, there was a span of 13 bases. Per the germline V gene, CDR1 is DFQATT and CDR2 is SNEGSKA (reference sequence). The CDR3 loop is CSARKVPGANTGELFF. The DNA of the CDR3 is TGCAGTGCTAGAAAGGTTCCGGGGGCGAACACCGGGGAGCTGTTTTTT.

The chain recombines TRBV28 with TRBJ1-1, with D unclear. Trimming stripped 3 bases from V and 5 bases from J, with 10 bases between. The CDR3 loop spans 13 amino acids. Germline loops: CDR1 MDHEN, CDR2 SYDVKM. CDR3 region: CASSLVESTEAFF. CDR3 DNA sequence: TGTGCCAGCAGTTTGGTGGAGTCGACTGAAGCTTTCTTT.

The CDR3 is CASSFRLREYRNTEAFF. CDR3 DNA sequence: TGCGCCAGCAGCTTCAGGCTCCGGGAATATCGAAACACTGAAGCTTTCTTT. V gene TRBV5-1 combines with J gene TRBJ1-1; D is unclear. Germline lookup yields CDR1 SGHRS and CDR2 YFSETQ. The CDR3 spans 17 residues. The ends were cut back, 2 bases at V and 2 bases at J, with 19 bases in the middle. Variable domain in full (rest from reference TRBV5-1 and TRBJ1-1): KAGVTQTPRYLIKTRGQQVTLSCSPISGHRSVSWYQQTPGQGLQFLFEYFSETQRNKGNFPGRFSGRQFSNSRSEMNVSTLELGDSALYLCASSFRLREYRNTEAFFGQGTRLTVV.

This clonotype came up many times. The genes are TRBV18 and TRBJ2-7; the D gene is possibly TRBD1 (6 bases). V lost 5 bases and J lost 7, with 15 bases in between. The CDR3 runs to 13 residues. Per the germline V gene, CDR1 is KGHSH and CDR2 is LQKENI. Written as DNA, the CDR3 is TGTGCCAGCTCAACGGGACACCTCGGAGAGCAGTACTTC. Its protein product is CASSTGHLGEQYF.

The rearrangement uses TRBV5-6 and TRBJ1-2, with no clear D. Germline values: CDR1 SGHDT, CDR2 YYEEEE. V was shortened by 1 base and J by 9 bases, with 10 bases between the two germline ends. The CDR3 runs 12 residues. The CDR3: CASSLSDWSYTF. CDR3 in DNA: TGTGCCAGCAGCTTGAGTGACTGGAGCTACACCTTC.

This clonotype occurred a few times. V is TRBV6-2 or TRBV6-3 and J is TRBJ2-5; D gene unclear. Trimming removed 0 bases from V and 1 base from J, with 9 bases in between. The CDR3 contains 15 residues. Germline V gene lookup returns CDR1 MNHEY and CDR2 SVGEGT. CDR3 coding DNA: TGTGCCAGCAGTTACTCGGTTCTAGGCCAAGAGACCCAGTACTTC. Amino acid sequence: CASSYSVLGQETQYF.

The chain employs TRBV9 and TRBJ2-3; TRBD2 aligns across 12 bases. V gave up 3 bases and J gave up 4 bases; unmatched junction bases: 9. The CDR3 contains 17 residues. Per germline, CDR1 SGDLS and CDR2 YYNGEE. The CDR3 loop is CASSGRLAGDVADTQYF. The CDR3 DNA follows: TGTGCCAGCAGCGGGAGACTAGCGGGAGATGTCGCAGATACGCAGTATTTT.

CDR3 nucleotides: TGTGCCAGCAGTTCGTGGGCTTCATACCAAGAGACCCAGTACTTC. Residues: CASSSWASYQETQYF. The chain links TRBV19 to TRBJ2-5; no reliable D call. The CDR3 is 15 amino acids. Trimming cost V 9 bases and J 0 bases, with 17 bases left between them. The germline V gene encodes CDR1 LNHDA and CDR2 SQIVND (reference sequence).

This clonotype has at least ten counts. The chain uses TRBV20-1 and TRBJ2-7; possible D gene TRBD2, 5 bases. Trimming pared 4 bases from V and 0 bases from J, leaving 10 bases between. Germline lookup yields CDR1 DFQATT and CDR2 SNEGSKA (reference sequence). The CDR3 sequence is 13 residues long. CDR3 residues: CSATSDFSYEQYF. The CDR3 DNA follows: TGCAGTGCTACCTCGGACTTCTCCTACGAGCAGTACTTC.

This clonotype was observed a few times. This chain joins TRBV6-1 and TRBJ2-3, with a possible D match to TRBD2 (7 bases). Trimming cost V 7 bases and J 3 bases, with 11 bases left between them. Per the germline V gene, CDR1 is MNHNS and CDR2 is SASEGT. This CDR3 is 13 amino acids long. The CDR3 loop reads CASKRGGTDTQYF. In nucleotides, the CDR3 is TGTGCCAGCAAGAGGGGGGGTACAGATACGCAGTATTTT.

This clonotype was seen many times. V and J are TRBV20-1 and TRBJ2-5; the match to TRBD2 covers 10 bases. Trimming at V came to 1 base and at J to 4 bases, leaving 6 bases not matched to a gene. Germline V lookup: CDR1 DFQATT, CDR2 SNEGSKA (reference sequence). The CDR3 is made up of 15 amino acids. This chain's CDR3 is CSARGPLAGVETQYF. CDR3 sequence (DNA): TGCAGTGCTAGAGGGCCCCTAGCGGGGGTAGAGACCCAGTACTTC.

In its sample, this clonotype was seen many times. V is TRBV6-1 and J is TRBJ2-1, with D tentatively TRBD1 or TRBD2 (5 bases each). Per the germline V gene, CDR1 is MNHNS and CDR2 is SASEGT. Trimming cost V 5 bases and J 2 bases, with 16 bases left between them. This CDR3 is 16 amino acids long. The CDR3 region has the DNA TGTGCCAGCAGTTGGGACCGGGATTATACCTACAATGAGCAGTTCTTC. Amino acid sequence: CASSWDRDYTYNEQFF.

This chain uses TRBV19 with TRBJ1-1; possible D gene TRBD1, 6 bases. The CDR3 is 14 amino acids. Germline V lookup: CDR1 LNHDA, CDR2 SQIVND (reference sequence). V was cut by 5 bases and J by 1 base, with 11 bases left in between. The CDR3 is CASSDGQRNTEAFF. The CDR3 DNA reads TGTGCCAGTAGTGACGGACAGAGGAACACTGAAGCTTTCTTT.

This chain links TRBV5-1 with TRBJ2-2; D is possibly TRBD2 (6 bases). The V end was cut by 3 bases, the J end by 7 bases, with 10 bases between. The CDR3 covers 13 residues. The germline V gene has CDR1 SGHRS and CDR2 YFSETQ. The CDR3 coding sequence is TGCGCCAGCAGCTGGGACTGGAACGGGGAGCTGTTTTTT. It codes for CASSWDWNGELFF.

The chain joins TRBV2 to TRBJ2-5; a weak D match, TRBD1 (5 bases). The V gene's germline CDR1 is SNHLY and CDR2 FYNNEI. Deletions cut 6 bases from V and 5 bases from J, with 13 bases between. The CDR3 length is 13 residues. CDR3 sequence reads: CASSWTPRETQYF. The CDR3 bases are TGTGCCAGCAGCTGGACACCGCGGGAGACCCAGTACTTC.

This clonotype was counted at least ten times. This chain joins TRBV6-4 and TRBJ1-1; the D is unclear. V gave up 2 bases and J gave up 0 bases, with 4 bases separating them. CDR1 is MRHNA, CDR2 SNTAGT, per germline. The CDR3 is 13 residues long. The CDR3, as DNA: TGTGCCAGCAGTGACCACATGAACACTGAAGCTTTCTTT. It specifies CASSDHMNTEAFF.

This clonotype was recorded many times. V usage is TRBV6-1 and J usage is TRBJ2-7; TRBD2 might be the D (6 bases). The CDR3 totals 15 residues. The V gene lost 3 bases and the J gene lost 0 bases, with 12 bases spanning the gap. CDR1 is MNHNS and CDR2 is SASEGT in the germline V gene. CDR3 region: CASSDEREYSYEQYF. The DNA for the CDR3 is TGTGCCAGCAGTGATGAACGGGAGTACTCCTACGAGCAGTACTTC.

This sequence joins TRBV20-1 and TRBJ1-4, with D perhaps matching TRBD1 (5 bases). Germline V gene sequence: CDR1 DFQATT, CDR2 SNEGSKA (reference sequence). The CDR3 is 14 residues long. The ends were cut back, 3 bases at V and 6 bases at J, with 14 bases in the middle. Here the CDR3 reads CSASRRQGDEKLFF. In DNA form, the CDR3 reads TGCAGTGCTAGTCGGCGTCAGGGTGATGAAAAACTGTTTTTT.

The table lists this clonotype with a few counts. The chain joins TRBV14 to TRBJ2-1; 8 nucleotides line up with TRBD1. There are 17 residues in the CDR3. Germline V gene lookup returns CDR1 SGHDN and CDR2 FVKESK. The V gene end was trimmed by 6 bases and the J gene end by 0 bases; junction bases not matched to a gene: 10. CDR3 DNA sequence: TGTGCCAGCAGTCATTTCAGGGGGCTCGGCTCCTACAATGAGCAGTTCTTC. This gives the protein CASSHFRGLGSYNEQFF.

Notes on this clonotype: A much larger clone lies a single base off, so this may be a read error. The J gene is TRBJ2-7, the V gene TRBV7-8; 9 bases are a match to TRBD2. CDR3 length equals 16 residues. Germline values: CDR1 SGHVS, CDR2 FQNEAQ. The CDR3: CASSSRLAALSYEQHF. CDR3 nucleotides: TGTGCCAGCAGCTCGCGACTAGCGGCGCTCTCCTACGAGCAGCACTTC.

At least ten counts were recorded for this clonotype. The CDR3 protein is CSARLGQLNSPLHF. The CDR3 coding sequence is TGCAGTGCTAGACTAGGGCAGCTCAATTCACCCCTCCACTTT. This chain uses TRBV20-1 with TRBJ1-6, with D unclear. Germline V gives CDR1 DFQATT, CDR2 SNEGSKA (reference sequence). V was shortened by 2 bases and J by 7 bases, with 12 bases between the two germline ends. This CDR3 spans 14 amino acids.

There are many counts of this clonotype. The chain carries TRBV30 and TRBJ2-1; 7 nucleotides match TRBD2. Trimming removed 2 bases from V and 0 bases from J; junction bases left unmatched: 1. Germline assignment: CDR1 GTSNPN and CDR2 SVGIG (reference sequence). The CDR3 totals 14 residues. The CDR3 spells CAWSWGGSYNEQFF. CDR3 nucleotides: TGTGCCTGGAGTTGGGGGGGCTCCTACAATGAGCAGTTCTTC.

This clonotype was found many times. The gene calls are TRBV2 and TRBJ2-1; D uncertain. Trimming shortened V by 5 bases and J by 8 bases, and 4 bases separated the two germline ends. Germline V gene lookup returns CDR1 SNHLY and CDR2 FYNNEI. The CDR3 loop spans 10 amino acids. CDR3 residues: CASSNDEQFF. The DNA for the CDR3 is TGTGCCAGCAGTAACGATGAGCAGTTCTTC. Full variable domain (missing parts from reference TRBV2 and TRBJ2-1): EPEVTQTPSHQVTQMGQEVILRCVPISNHLYFYWYRQILGQKVEFLVSFYNNEISEKSEIFDDQFSVERPDGSNFTLKIRSTKLEDSAMYFCASSNDEQFFGPGTRLTVL.

In regard to this clonotype: A junction end diverges from the germline sequence, so it may reflect a read error. The V call is TRBV7-9, the J call TRBJ2-3, with TRBD1 as a possible D gene (5 bases). Germline CDR1 and CDR2: SEHNR and FQNEAQ (reference sequence). The CDR3 consists of 16 residues. The CDR3 here is CASSLEGQGFTDSQYF. The CDR3 nucleotides are TGTGCCAGCAGCTTAGAAGGCCAGGGATTCACAGATTCGCAGTATTTT.